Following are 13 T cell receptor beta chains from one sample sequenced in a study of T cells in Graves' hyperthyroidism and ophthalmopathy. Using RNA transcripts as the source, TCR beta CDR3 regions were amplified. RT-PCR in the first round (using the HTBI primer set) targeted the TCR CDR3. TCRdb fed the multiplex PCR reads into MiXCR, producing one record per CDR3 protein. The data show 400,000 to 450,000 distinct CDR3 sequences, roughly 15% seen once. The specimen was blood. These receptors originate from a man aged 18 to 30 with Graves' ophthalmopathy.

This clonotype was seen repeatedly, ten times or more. The CDR3: CASSEIGNTEAFF. As DNA, the CDR3 is TGTGCCAGCAGTGAAATTGGGAACACTGAAGCTTTCTTT. The chain carries TRBV6-1 and TRBJ1-1; D unclear. The CDR3 loop spans 13 amino acids. V was trimmed by 2 bases and J by 1 base, leaving 5 bases between them. Germline V gene lookup returns CDR1 MNHNS and CDR2 SASEGT.

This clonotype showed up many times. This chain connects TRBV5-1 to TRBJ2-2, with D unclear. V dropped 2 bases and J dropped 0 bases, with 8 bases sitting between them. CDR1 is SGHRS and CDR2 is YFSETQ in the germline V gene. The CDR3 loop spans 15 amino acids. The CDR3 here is CASSFDGPNTGELFF. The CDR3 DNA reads TGCGCCAGCAGCTTTGACGGGCCGAACACCGGGGAGCTGTTTTTT.

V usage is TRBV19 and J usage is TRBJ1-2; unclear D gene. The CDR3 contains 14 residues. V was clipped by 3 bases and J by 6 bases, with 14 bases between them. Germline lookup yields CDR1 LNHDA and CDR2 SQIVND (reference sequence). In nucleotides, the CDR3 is TGTGCCAGTAGTATGCGGTCAGAGAATGATGGCTACACCTTC. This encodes CASSMRSENDGYTF. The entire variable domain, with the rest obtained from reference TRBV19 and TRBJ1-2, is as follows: DGGITQSPKYLFRKEGQNVTLSCEQNLNHDAMYWYRQDPGQGLRLIYYSQIVNDFQKGDIAEGYSVSREKKESFPLTVTSAQKNPTAFYLCASSMRSENDGYTFGSGTRLTVV.

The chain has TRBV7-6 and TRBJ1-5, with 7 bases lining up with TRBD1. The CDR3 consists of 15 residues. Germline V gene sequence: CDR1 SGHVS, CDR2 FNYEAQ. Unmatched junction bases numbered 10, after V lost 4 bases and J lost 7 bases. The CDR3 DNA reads TGTGCCAGCAGCTACAGCCCAGGGGGGGCCCAGCCCCAGCATTTT. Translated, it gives CASSYSPGGAQPQHF.

The CDR3 protein is CASSTYTSAPDTQYF. DNA of the CDR3: TGTGCCAGTAGTACCTATACATCAGCCCCAGATACGCAGTATTTT. This chain joins TRBV19 and TRBJ2-3; no reliable D call. This CDR3 has 15 amino acids. The V end lost 4 bases, the J end lost 4 bases, and 15 bases lay between the germline ends. Germline V gene lookup returns CDR1 LNHDA and CDR2 SQIVND (reference sequence).

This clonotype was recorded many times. The CDR3 sequence: CASSRRGDGELFF. The CDR3, as DNA: TGTGCCAGCAGTCGCAGGGGAGATGGGGAGCTGTTTTTT. The V call is TRBV27, the J call TRBJ2-2, with a possible D match to TRBD1 (6 bases). Trimming left V 5 bases short and J 8 bases short, with 12 bases between. The germline CDR1 and CDR2 sequences are MNHEY and SMNVEV (reference sequence). The CDR3 runs to 13 residues.

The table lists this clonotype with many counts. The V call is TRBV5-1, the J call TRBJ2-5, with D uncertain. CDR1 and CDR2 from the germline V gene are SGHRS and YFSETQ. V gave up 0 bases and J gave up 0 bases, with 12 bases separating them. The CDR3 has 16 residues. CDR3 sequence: CASSLADQAYQETQYF. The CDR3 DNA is TGCGCCAGCAGCTTGGCCGACCAAGCTTACCAAGAGACCCAGTACTTC. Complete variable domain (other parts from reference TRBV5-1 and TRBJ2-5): KAGVTQTPRYLIKTRGQQVTLSCSPISGHRSVSWYQQTPGQGLQFLFEYFSETQRNKGNFPGRFSGRQFSNSRSEMNVSTLELGDSALYLCASSLADQAYQETQYFGPGTRLLVL.

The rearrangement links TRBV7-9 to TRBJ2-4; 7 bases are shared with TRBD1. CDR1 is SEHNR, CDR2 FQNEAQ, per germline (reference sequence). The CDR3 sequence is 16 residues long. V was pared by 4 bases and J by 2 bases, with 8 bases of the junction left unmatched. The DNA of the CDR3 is TGTGCCAGCAGCTCCAGTGAACAGGGGTCCAAAAACATTCAGTACTTC. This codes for CASSSSEQGSKNIQYF.

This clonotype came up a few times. The CDR3 sequence: CASSDRDYPYEQYF. Here the CDR3 DNA reads TGCGCCAGCAGCGACCGGGACTACCCTTACGAGCAGTACTTC. This chain joins TRBV4-1 and TRBJ2-7; 7 bases map to TRBD2. Per germline, CDR1 MGHRA and CDR2 YSYEKL. V gave up 5 bases and J gave up 4 bases; unmatched junction bases: 8. The CDR3 extends over 14 amino acids.

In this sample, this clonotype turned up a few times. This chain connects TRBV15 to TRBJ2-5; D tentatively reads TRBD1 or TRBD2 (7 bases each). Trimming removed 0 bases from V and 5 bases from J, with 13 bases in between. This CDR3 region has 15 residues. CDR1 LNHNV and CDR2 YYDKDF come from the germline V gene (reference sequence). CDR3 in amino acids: CATSRDGQGGETQYF. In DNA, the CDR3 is TGTGCCACCAGCAGAGATGGGCAGGGGGGGGAGACCCAGTACTTC.

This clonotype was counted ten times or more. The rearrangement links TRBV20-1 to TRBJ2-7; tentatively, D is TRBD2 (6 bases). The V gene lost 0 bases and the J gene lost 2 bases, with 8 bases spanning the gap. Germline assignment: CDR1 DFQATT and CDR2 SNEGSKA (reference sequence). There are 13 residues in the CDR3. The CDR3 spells CSARELAPYEQYF. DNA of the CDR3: TGCAGTGCTAGAGAACTAGCCCCCTACGAGCAGTACTTC.

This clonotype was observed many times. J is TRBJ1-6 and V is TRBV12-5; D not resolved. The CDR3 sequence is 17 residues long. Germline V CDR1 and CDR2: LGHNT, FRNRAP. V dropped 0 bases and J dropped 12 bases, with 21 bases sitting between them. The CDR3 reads CASGLVRLLRGRRPLHF. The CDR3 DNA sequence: TGTGCTAGTGGTTTGGTACGTCTTTTACGCGGGCGACGACCCCTCCACTTT.

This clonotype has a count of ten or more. This CDR3 reads CASDSNTEAFF. The CDR3 DNA reads TGTGCCAGCGATTCAAACACTGAAGCTTTCTTT. The gene calls are TRBV5-5 and TRBJ1-1; D is uncertain. The CDR3 length is 11 residues. V shed 7 bases and J shed 2 bases, with 6 bases lying between them. Germline loops: CDR1 SGHKS, CDR2 YYEKEE (reference sequence).